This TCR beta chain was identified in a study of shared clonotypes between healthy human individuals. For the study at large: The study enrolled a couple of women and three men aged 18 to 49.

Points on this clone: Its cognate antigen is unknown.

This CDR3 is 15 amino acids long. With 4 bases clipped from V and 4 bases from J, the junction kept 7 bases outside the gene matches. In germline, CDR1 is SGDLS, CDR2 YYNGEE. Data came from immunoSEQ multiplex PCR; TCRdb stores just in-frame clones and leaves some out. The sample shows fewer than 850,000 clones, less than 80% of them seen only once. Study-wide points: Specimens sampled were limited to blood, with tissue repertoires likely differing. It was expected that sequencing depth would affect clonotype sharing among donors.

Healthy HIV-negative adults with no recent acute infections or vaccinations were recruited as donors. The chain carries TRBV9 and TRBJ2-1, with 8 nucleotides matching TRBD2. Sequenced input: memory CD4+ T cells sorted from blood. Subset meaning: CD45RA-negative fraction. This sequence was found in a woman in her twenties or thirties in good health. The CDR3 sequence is CASSPAVAGYNEQFF. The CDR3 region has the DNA TGTGCCAGCAGCCCCGCGGTAGCGGGGTACAATGAGCAGTTCTTC.